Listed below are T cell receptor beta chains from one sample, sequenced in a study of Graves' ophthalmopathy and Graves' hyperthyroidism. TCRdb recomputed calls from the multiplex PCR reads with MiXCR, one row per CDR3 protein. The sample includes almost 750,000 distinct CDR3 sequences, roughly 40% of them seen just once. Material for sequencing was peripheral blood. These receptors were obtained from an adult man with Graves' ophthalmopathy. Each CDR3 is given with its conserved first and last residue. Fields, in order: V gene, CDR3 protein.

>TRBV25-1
CASSRTGAPGELFF
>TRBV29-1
CSVEDGKKGGGAFF
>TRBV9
CASSWGQGRHSPLHF
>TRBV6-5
CASIDRSETQYF
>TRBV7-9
CASRRSGNTEAFF
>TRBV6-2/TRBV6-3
CASEYRAGNTEAFF
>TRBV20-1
CSARIDNSPLHF
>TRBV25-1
CASSSPRGRETQYF
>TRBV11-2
CASSLELVRGGGSPLHF
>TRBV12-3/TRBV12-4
CASSRLTEAFF
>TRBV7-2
CASSLAWETQYF
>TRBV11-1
CASKESGTQTYEQYF
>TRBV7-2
CASSLNLGYYGYTF
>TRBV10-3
CASNTPDRTYEQYF
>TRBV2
CASSGAPIGYTF
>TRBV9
CASSVGMTAQGTQYF
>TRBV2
CASSELLADVREQYF
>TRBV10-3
CASTTPGEGYTF
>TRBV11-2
CASSLGLLGNEKLFF
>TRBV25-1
CASSENGGELFF
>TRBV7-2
CASSSGLAGEGEQYF
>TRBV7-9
CASSKLTSSYEQYF
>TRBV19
CASSISLSGEYEQYF
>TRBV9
CASSFTGTAYTEAFF
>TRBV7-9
CASSLVARGSNTGELFF
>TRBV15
CATSRGDRAGQETQYF
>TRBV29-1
CSVGQGSNEKLFF
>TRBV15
CATSRGTGESDGYTF
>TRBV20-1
CSARDLRQGTINSPLHF
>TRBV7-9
CASSQETPDGYTF
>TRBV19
CASSPAGTDGNTIYF
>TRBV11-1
CASSSNRVIMNTEAFF
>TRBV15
CATSSRGLGPSEQYF
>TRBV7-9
CASSPRYNSPLHF
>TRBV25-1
CASSHKGTGELFF
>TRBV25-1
CASSGRLAGTYEQYF
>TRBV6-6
CASSYAGRAGYGYTF
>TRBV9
CASSVAPENTEAFF
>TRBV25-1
CASSEGRGWTANTGELFF
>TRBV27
CATQPGGWAGQGGYTF
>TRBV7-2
CASSLDRPSDRVQETQYF
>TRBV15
CATSRGQGVTYGYTF
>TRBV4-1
CASRGWGSYEQYF
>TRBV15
CATSLTGEKLFF
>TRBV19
CASSSSSYRYEQYF
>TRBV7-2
CASSLTSGFEQFF
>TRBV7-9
CASSRGGEGREQYF
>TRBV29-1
CSVRTGDQPQHF
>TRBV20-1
CSAPAGVRDTQYF